The 14 T cell receptor beta chains in this list originate from one sample, sequenced in a study of blood T cell repertoires in COVID-19. Sequenced by immunoSEQ multiplex PCR; TCRdb stores in-frame clones only, minus some. The repertoire holds 150,000 or so clones, with approximately 80% as singletons. Material for sequencing was peripheral blood. These TCRs come from a woman aged 50 to 65 in a cohort sampled during active or convalescent COVID-19.

V usage is TRBV6-5 and J usage is TRBJ2-3, with TRBD1 matching over 8 bases. The CDR3 has 14 residues. Germline V gene data show CDR1 as MNHEY and CDR2 as SVGAGI. V trimming: 5 bases; J trimming: 4 bases; junction bases outside the gene matches: 5. As DNA, the CDR3 is TGTGCCAGCAGTAATCGACAGGGGTCAGATACGCAGTATTTT. Translating it yields CASSNRQGSDTQYF.

The CDR3 is CASSPDFASYGYTF. The CDR3 bases are TGTGCCAGCAGCCCGGACTTTGCGAGCTATGGCTACACCTTC. The chain uses TRBV7-9 and TRBJ1-2; no clear D. CDR1 is SEHNR, CDR2 FQNEAQ, per germline (reference sequence). Deletions cut 5 bases from V and 4 bases from J, with 14 bases between. The CDR3 runs 14 residues. The whole variable domain, remainder taken from reference TRBV7-9 and TRBJ1-2, is DTGVSQNPRHKITKRGQNVTFRCDPISEHNRLYWYRQTLGQGPEFLTYFQNEAQLEKSRLLSDRFSAERPKGSFSTLEIQRTEQGDSAMYLCASSPDFASYGYTFGSGTRLTVV.

The V call is TRBV5-4, the J call TRBJ1-4; 7 bases fit TRBD1. Germline assignment: CDR1 SGHNT and CDR2 YYREEE (reference sequence). V lost 1 base and J lost 8; bases outside the gene matches: 8. The CDR3 is 15 residues long. The CDR3 region is CASSLRPRGQEKLFF. The CDR3 region has the DNA TGTGCCAGCAGCTTGCGGCCAAGGGGGCAGGAAAAACTGTTTTTT.

The J gene is TRBJ2-7, the V gene TRBV5-1, with D tentatively TRBD2 (6 bases). Germline CDR1 is SGHRS and CDR2 is YFSETQ. V dropped 2 bases and J dropped 5 bases, with 17 bases sitting between them. The CDR3 length is 15 residues. CDR3 in amino acids: CASSFLGLKTDEQYF. The CDR3 DNA reads TGCGCCAGCAGCTTTCTGGGACTGAAAACCGACGAGCAGTACTTC.

This CDR3 is CSVHQGDQPQHF. The DNA of the CDR3 is TGCAGCGTTCATCAGGGGGATCAGCCCCAGCATTTT. The chain couples TRBV29-1 to TRBJ1-5; 7 bases match TRBD1. The V and J ends lost 5 bases and 5 bases, in that order; junction bases with no gene match: 3. Germline loops: CDR1 SQVTM, CDR2 ANQGSEA. The CDR3 is made up of 12 amino acids.

The rearrangement uses TRBV10-3 and TRBJ2-3; D is possibly TRBD1 (6 bases). With 0 bases removed from V and 3 bases from J, the gap between germline ends came to 10 bases. CDR1 is ENHRY and CDR2 is SYGVKD in the germline V gene. CDR3 size: 15 residues. This chain's CDR3 is CAISESNRETDTQYF. CDR3 nucleotide sequence: TGTGCCATCAGTGAGTCAAACAGGGAAACAGATACGCAGTATTTT.

As to this clone: This sample also contains other DNA sequences that code for the same CDR3. V gene TRBV5-6 combines with J gene TRBJ1-1, with D perhaps matching TRBD1 (6 bases). V lost 0 bases to trimming and J lost 1 base, with 10 bases between them. The CDR3 contains 15 residues. Germline V lookup: CDR1 SGHDT, CDR2 YYEEEE. The DNA of the CDR3 is TGTGCCAGCAGCTTGGTGGACAGACCGAACACTGAAGCTTTCTTT. Translated: CASSLVDRPNTEAFF.

The chain is built from TRBV7-2 and TRBJ2-5; the match to TRBD2 covers 8 bases. This CDR3 is 15 amino acids long. V dropped 4 bases and J dropped 5; count of bases not matched to a gene: 9. Germline assignment: CDR1 SGHTA and CDR2 FQGNSA. This CDR3 reads CASSSPAGGRETQYF. The CDR3 DNA follows: TGTGCCAGCAGCTCCCCTGCGGGGGGCCGGGAGACCCAGTACTTC.

The chain couples TRBV2 to TRBJ1-6; D may be TRBD1 (6 bases). Germline V gene lookup returns CDR1 SNHLY and CDR2 FYNNEI. Trimming cost V 4 bases and J 0 bases, with 16 bases left between them. The CDR3 is 18 residues long. The CDR3, as DNA: TGTGCCAGCAGTGCACAGGGTACAAGCAGCTCCTATAATTCACCCCTCCACTTT. Translating gives CASSAQGTSSSYNSPLHF.

The rearrangement uses TRBV19 and TRBJ1-1, with TRBD1 as a possible D gene (5 bases). Trimming pared 1 base from V and 4 bases from J, leaving 7 bases between. The germline CDR1 and CDR2 sequences are LNHDA and SQIVND (reference sequence). This CDR3 is built from 13 residues. The CDR3 sequence is CASSIGQGTEAFF. The CDR3 region has the DNA TGTGCCAGTAGTATAGGTCAGGGCACTGAAGCTTTCTTT.

This chain uses TRBV7-2 with TRBJ2-4; 9 bases line up with TRBD1. Germline V gives CDR1 SGHTA, CDR2 FQGNSA. The CDR3 is made up of 14 amino acids. The ends lost 5 bases at V and 4 bases at J; junction bases unmatched: 3. The CDR3 sequence: CASSIGTGKNIQYF. DNA for the CDR3: TGTGCCAGCAGCATCGGGACAGGGAAAAACATTCAGTACTTC.

The chain links TRBV10-3 to TRBJ1-2, with a possible D match to TRBD1 (6 bases). This CDR3 is built from 14 residues. Trimming left V 5 bases short and J 6 bases short, with 16 bases between. In germline, CDR1 is ENHRY, CDR2 SYGVKD. CDR3 sequence reads: CAISKLTGLDGYTF. CDR3 DNA: TGTGCCATCAGTAAGCTGACAGGCTTAGATGGCTACACCTTC.

This chain joins TRBV15 and TRBJ2-3; 8 bases fit TRBD2. V lost 3 bases to trimming and J lost 5 bases; unmatched junction nucleotides: 16. In germline, CDR1 is LNHNV, CDR2 YYDKDF (reference sequence). The CDR3 loop spans 18 amino acids. The CDR3 DNA sequence: TGTGCCACCAGCAGCGATCGATTTGCGGGGGGCCAGGGAGATACGCAGTATTTT. Residues: CATSSDRFAGGQGDTQYF.

The chain carries TRBV2 and TRBJ2-4; 11 positions match TRBD2. From germline, CDR1 is SNHLY and CDR2 FYNNEI. The junction had 7 bases not matched to a gene; V was cut back by 7 bases and J by 8 bases. CDR3 length: 14 amino acids. CDR3 protein: CASTLLAGEDIQYF. As DNA, the CDR3 is TGTGCCAGCACCCTACTAGCGGGGGAAGACATTCAGTACTTC.